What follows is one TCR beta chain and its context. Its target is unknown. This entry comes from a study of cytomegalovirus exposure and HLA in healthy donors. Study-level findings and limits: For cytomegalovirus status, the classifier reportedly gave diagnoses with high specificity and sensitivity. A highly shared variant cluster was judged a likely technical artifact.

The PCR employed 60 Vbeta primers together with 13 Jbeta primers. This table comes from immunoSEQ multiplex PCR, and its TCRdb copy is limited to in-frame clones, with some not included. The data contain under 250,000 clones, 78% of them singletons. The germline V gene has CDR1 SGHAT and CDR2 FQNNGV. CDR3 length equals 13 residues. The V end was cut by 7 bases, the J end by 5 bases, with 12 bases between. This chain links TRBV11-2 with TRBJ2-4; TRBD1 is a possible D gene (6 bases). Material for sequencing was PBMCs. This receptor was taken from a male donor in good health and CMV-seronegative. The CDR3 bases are TGTGCCAGCACCGAAGGGGGTCAAAACATTCAGTACTTC. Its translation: CASTEGGQNIQYF.